These 24 T cell receptor beta chains originate from one sample sequenced in a study of Ad26.COV2.S vaccination and SARS-CoV-2 variants. Clones were read by immunoSEQ multiplex PCR, and TCRdb kept only the in-frame ones, dropping some. The sample carries more than 400,000 clones, about nine tenths recorded once. The treatment denotes: approximately 18 received Ad26.COV2.S at low or high dose, single or two shots; roughly five received placebo; per-sample allocation not given. Sampling was performed 63 days after the first vaccine or placebo injection. The sample was peripheral blood, taken in a trial of Ad26.COV2.S vaccine versus placebo. The receptor source for this set is a person aged 18-65 years who received the Ad26.COV2.S COVID-19 vaccine or a placebo.

The genes are TRBV12-2 and TRBJ1-5; the listed D gene, TRBD1, was not tested against the DNA. TRBV12-2 counts as a pseudogene. This CDR3 is 16 amino acids long. CDR3 nucleotides: TGTGCAAGTCGCTCATTCCAGGGGGCTGGGAATCAGCCCCAGCATTTT. Translating gives CASRSFQGAGNQPQHF.

The rearrangement joins TRBV30 to TRBJ2-1; 8 bases fit TRBD2. Germline V gene lookup returns CDR1 GTSNPN and CDR2 SVGIG (reference sequence). J was trimmed by 8 bases and V by 3 bases; bases with no gene match: 6. This CDR3 is 13 amino acids long. The CDR3 DNA is TGTGCCTGGAGGGCGGGAGGTGTCTATGAGCAGTTCTTC. Translating it yields CAWRAGGVYEQFF.

The chain links TRBV2 to TRBJ2-7; 7 bases align to TRBD1. V dropped 1 base and J dropped 4; count of bases not matched to a gene: 4. The CDR3 has 14 residues. Per germline, CDR1 SNHLY and CDR2 FYNNEI. In DNA form, the CDR3 reads TGTGCCAGCAGTGAAGGAGGGGGCTGGTACGAGCAGTACTTC. It specifies CASSEGGGWYEQYF. Looking up the rest from reference TRBV2 and TRBJ2-7 gives the full variable domain: EPEVTQTPSHQVTQMGQEVILRCVPISNHLYFYWYRQILGQKVEFLVSFYNNEISEKSEIFDDQFSVERPDGSNFTLKIRSTKLEDSAMYFCASSEGGGWYEQYFGPGTRLTVT.

This chain uses TRBV5-1 with TRBJ1-2, with no clear D. Trimming left V 4 bases short and J 7 bases short, with 11 bases between. The CDR3 totals 12 residues. The V gene's germline CDR1 is SGHRS and CDR2 YFSETQ. CDR3 residues: CASSKDWFGYTF. DNA for the CDR3: TGCGCCAGCAGCAAGGACTGGTTTGGCTACACCTTC.

This clone turned up a few times. V is TRBV28 and J is TRBJ1-2; 7 nucleotides align to TRBD1. The CDR3 totals 14 residues. V was pared by 5 bases and J by 7 bases, with 10 bases of the junction left unmatched. CDR1 MDHEN and CDR2 SYDVKM come from the germline V gene. The CDR3 reads CASSPMDRRGGYTF. DNA for the CDR3: TGTGCCAGCAGTCCTATGGACAGGAGGGGTGGCTACACCTTC.

The chain joins TRBV27 to TRBJ1-4; TRBD1 is a possible D gene (5 bases). The length of the CDR3 is 20 residues. Germline V lookup: CDR1 MNHEY, CDR2 SMNVEV (reference sequence). The CDR3 spells CASPKNKSRAPGPTNEKLFF. CDR3 in DNA: TGTGCTTCCCCAAAAAACAAAAGCAGGGCCCCTGGTCCAACTAATGAAAAACTGTTTTTT.

The chain couples TRBV6-6 to TRBJ2-5; D may correspond to TRBD1 or TRBD2 (6 bases each). Germline CDR1 and CDR2: MNHNY and SVGAGI (reference sequence). The CDR3 is made up of 14 amino acids. The V gene lost 3 bases and the J gene lost 1 base, with 9 bases spanning the gap. CDR3 in DNA: TGTGCCAGCAGTTATTCGGGGGCCCAAGAGACCCAGTACTTC. Its translation: CASSYSGAQETQYF.

The chain uses TRBV24-1 and TRBJ2-2, with 7 bases aligning to TRBD2. Germline V gene sequence: CDR1 KGHDR, CDR2 SFDVKD. V lost 3 bases to trimming and J lost 6 bases; unmatched junction nucleotides: 9. The CDR3 covers 16 residues. The CDR3 reads CATSDMAAGSSGELFF. The DNA of the CDR3 is TGTGCCACCAGTGATATGGCAGCGGGATCGTCCGGGGAGCTGTTTTTT.

The chain carries TRBV7-9 and TRBJ2-5, with TRBD2 identical over 7 bases. After removal of 6 bases from V and 1 base from J, the junction contained 11 bases not matched to a gene. Per the germline V gene, CDR1 is SEHNR and CDR2 is FQNEAQ (reference sequence). The CDR3 is 16 amino acids. The CDR3 spells CASRGPGEGVQETQYF. The CDR3 nucleotides are TGTGCCAGCAGGGGCCCCGGGGAGGGAGTCCAAGAGACCCAGTACTTC. Based on the CDR3 plus reference TRBV7-9 and TRBJ2-5, the full variable domain is DTGVSQNPRHKITKRGQNVTFRCDPISEHNRLYWYRQTLGQGPEFLTYFQNEAQLEKSRLLSDRFSAERPKGSFSTLEIQRTEQGDSAMYLCASRGPGEGVQETQYFGPGTRLLVL.

J is TRBJ2-2 and V is TRBV28; 7 bases are a match to TRBD1. V lost 3 bases and J lost 2; bases outside the gene matches: 9. Germline V CDR1 and CDR2: MDHEN, SYDVKM. The CDR3 loop spans 17 amino acids. As DNA, the CDR3 is TGTGCCAGCAGTTTCTCAGCCGGGACAGTAAACACCGGGGAGCTGTTTTTT. It is translated as CASSFSAGTVNTGELFF.

V gene TRBV7-9 combines with J gene TRBJ2-7, with 7 bases aligning to TRBD1. CDR3 length: 14 residues. The germline V gene has CDR1 SEHNR and CDR2 FQNEAQ (reference sequence). V lost 5 bases and J lost 4; bases outside the gene matches: 8. CDR3 amino acids: CASSGAGTAYEQYF. The DNA of the CDR3 is TGTGCCAGCAGCGGAGCCGGGACAGCGTACGAGCAGTACTTC.

V and J are TRBV9 and TRBJ2-3; the match to TRBD2 covers 8 bases. The V gene end was trimmed by 0 bases and the J gene end by 6 bases; junction bases not matched to a gene: 12. CDR3 length: 17 residues. Germline V CDR1 and CDR2: SGDLS, YYNGEE. In DNA form, the CDR3 reads TGTGCCAGCAGCGTAGACCCCCCGGGACTAGTGCGGGATACGCAGTATTTT. Protein: CASSVDPPGLVRDTQYF.

CDR3 bases: TGCAGCGTTGTCGCTACAGCGTTGGGCTACACCTTC. Its translation: CSVVATALGYTF. This rearrangement joins TRBV29-1 to TRBJ1-2; D not certain. V lost 4 bases, J lost 8 bases, and 14 bases lay in between. Germline V gene data show CDR1 as SQVTM and CDR2 as ANQGSEA. The CDR3 runs 12 residues. Full variable domain (outside the CDR3, taken from reference TRBV29-1 and TRBJ1-2): SAVISQKPSRDICQRGTSLTIQCQVDSQVTMMFWYRQQPGQSLTLIATANQGSEATYESGFVIDKFPISRPNLTFSTLTVSNMSPEDSSIYLCSVVATALGYTFGSGTRLTVV.

The chain links TRBV11-3 to TRBJ2-1; TRBD2 matches at 8 bases. V lost 4 bases to trimming and J lost 2 bases; unmatched junction nucleotides: 4. The CDR3 is made up of 15 amino acids. The germline CDR1 and CDR2 sequences are SGHNT and YENEEA. CDR3 region: CASSSGLAAYNEQFF. CDR3 DNA sequence: TGTGCCAGCAGCTCCGGACTAGCCGCCTACAATGAGCAGTTCTTC. Variable domain in full (rest from reference TRBV11-3 and TRBJ2-1): EAGVVQSPRYKIIEKKQPVAFWCNPISGHNTLYWYLQNLGQGPELLIRYENEEAVDDSQLPKDRFSAERLKGVDSTLKIQPAELGDSAVYLCASSSGLAAYNEQFFGPGTRLTVL.

V and J are TRBV7-2 and TRBJ2-5, with 8 bases aligning to TRBD2. V lost 7 bases and J lost 4; bases outside the gene matches: 5. This CDR3 is built from 13 residues. The germline gives CDR1 SGHTA, CDR2 FQGNSA. The DNA for the CDR3 is TGTGCCAGCACCGACCTAGCGGGAGAGACCCAGTACTTC. Translated: CASTDLAGETQYF.

The chain recombines TRBV29-1 with TRBJ2-7; D perhaps matches TRBD2 (6 bases). This CDR3 has 12 amino acids. Trimming cost V 4 bases and J 7 bases, with 14 bases left between them. Germline-derived CDR1 and CDR2 are SQVTM and ANQGSEA. The CDR3 coding sequence is TGCAGCGTTGTTGGACGGGACTGGGAGCAGTACTTC. As protein: CSVVGRDWEQYF.

The V call is TRBV28, the J call TRBJ1-3; D remains unclear. CDR1 and CDR2 (germline): MDHEN, SYDVKM. The CDR3 runs to 15 residues. Trimming pared 6 bases from V and 1 base from J, leaving 13 bases between. CDR3 sequence reads: CASSPGGNSGNTIYF. CDR3 DNA: TGTGCCAGCAGCCCGGGAGGAAATTCTGGAAACACCATATATTTT.

The V and J genes are TRBV19 and TRBJ2-7; D remains ambiguous. The CDR3 has 13 residues. From germline, CDR1 is LNHDA and CDR2 SQIVND (reference sequence). V dropped 3 bases and J dropped 0 bases, with 6 bases sitting between them. The CDR3 DNA sequence: TGTGCCAGTAGTATGGGCTACTCCTACGAGCAGTACTTC. Translation gives CASSMGYSYEQYF.

V is TRBV6-5 and J is TRBJ2-7, with D tentatively TRBD1 or TRBD2 (6 bases each). Trimming took off 8 bases at V and 4 bases at J, with 15 bases between the two ends. Looked up from germline, CDR1 is MNHEY and CDR2 is SVGAGI. This CDR3 has 13 amino acids. DNA of the CDR3: TGTGCCAGCCAACCGGGGGCCCCATACGAGCAGTACTTC. It translates to CASQPGAPYEQYF.

The chain is built from TRBV7-2 and TRBJ1-2; D unresolved. CDR1 is SGHTA and CDR2 is FQGNSA in the germline V gene. Trimming left V 1 base short and J 0 bases short, with 6 bases between. CDR3 length: 14 residues. CDR3: CASSLVESNYGYTF. CDR3 in DNA: TGTGCCAGCAGCTTAGTAGAATCTAACTATGGCTACACCTTC.

CDR3 sequence reads: CASSHPSGRGYNEQFF. As DNA, the CDR3 is TGTGCCAGCAGCCACCCTAGCGGGAGGGGCTACAATGAGCAGTTCTTC. This rearrangement joins TRBV4-2 to TRBJ2-1; 12 bases fit TRBD2. Germline CDR1 LGHNA, CDR2 YNFKEQ. V gave up 3 bases and J gave up 3 bases; unmatched junction bases: 3. The CDR3 runs to 16 residues.

The chain combines TRBV27 with TRBJ2-7, with D unclear. Germline loops: CDR1 MNHEY, CDR2 SMNVEV (reference sequence). The CDR3 runs 15 residues. With 5 bases removed from V and 5 bases from J, the gap between germline ends came to 19 bases. The CDR3 coding sequence is TGTGCCAGCAGTCTTAGCCCCGAACTTTTACACGAGCAGTACTTC. Translated, it gives CASSLSPELLHEQYF.

V and J are TRBV14 and TRBJ1-6; TRBD1 aligns across 8 bases. V dropped 0 bases and J dropped 6; count of bases not matched to a gene: 4. The germline gives CDR1 SGHDN, CDR2 FVKESK. CDR3 size: 16 residues. CDR3 residues: CASSQDRDRRNSPLHF. The CDR3 bases are TGTGCCAGCAGCCAAGACCGGGACAGGCGTAATTCACCCCTCCACTTT.

The V gene is TRBV4-1, the J gene TRBJ2-1; 7 nucleotides line up with TRBD1. CDR1 is MGHRA, CDR2 YSYEKL, per germline. With V trimmed by 0 bases and J by 8 bases, 4 bases remained unmatched. The CDR3 extends over 14 amino acids. The CDR3 is CASSQDKGAHEQFF. The CDR3 DNA sequence: TGCGCCAGCAGCCAAGATAAGGGGGCCCATGAGCAGTTCTTC.